This entry concerns a single T cell receptor (beta chain). The antigen remains unidentified. Documented time point: week 47, end of study. The investigators gave 300 ug of mutant IDH1 20-mer peptide in each vaccine dose, together with topical imiquimod. Libraries were prepared by immunoSEQ multiplex PCR; TCRdb keeps only in-frame clonotypes and omits some of them. The sample carries about 34,000 clones, about 86% recorded once. The data belong to a study of a mutant IDH1 vaccine in newly diagnosed glioma. About the study: Investigators started vaccination 4-6 weeks after radiotherapy alone, or with temozolomide cycles. Earlier care involved radiotherapy, temozolomide, or both, and the majority received both.

The clonotype originates from a woman in her 30s with glioma. The sequences come from PBMCs, collected from a glioma patient whose treatment included an IDH1 peptide vaccine.

The CDR3: CASSLTGENTEAFF. Here the CDR3 DNA reads TGCGCCAGCAGCCTGACAGGAGAGAACACTGAAGCTTTCTTT. V gene TRBV5-1 combines with J gene TRBJ1-1; D perhaps matches TRBD1 (6 bases). V shed 4 bases and J shed 1 base, with 11 bases lying between them. This CDR3 is 14 amino acids long. Germline CDR1 SGHRS, CDR2 YFSETQ. Variable domain in full (rest from reference TRBV5-1 and TRBJ1-1): KAGVTQTPRYLIKTRGQQVTLSCSPISGHRSVSWYQQTPGQGLQFLFEYFSETQRNKGNFPGRFSGRQFSNSRSEMNVSTLELGDSALYLCASSLTGENTEAFFGQGTRLTVV.